The present T cell receptor beta chain was sequenced within a study of T cells in Graves' hyperthyroidism and ophthalmopathy. Turning to the study itself: Peripheral blood was secured at the point of initial diagnosis, before any treatment.

The TCR beta CDR3 regions underwent amplification using RNA transcripts as the source. A first-round RT-PCR of the TCR CDR3 used the HTBI primer set. Each CDR3 protein is one row after TCRdb ran MiXCR on the multiplex PCR reads. The sample carries about 700,000 distinct CDR3 sequences, 12% to 15% recorded once. The CDR3 is 15 amino acids. Trimming took 4 bases from V and 10 from J; bases not matched to a gene: 10. Germline CDR1 reads GTSNPN; CDR2 reads SVGIG (reference sequence). Many counts were recorded for this clonotype. The V call is TRBV30, the J call TRBJ1-6; 10 bases map to TRBD1. Specimen: blood. This sequence was found in a woman aged 18 to 35 with Graves' hyperthyroidism. The CDR3 sequence is CAWNRGQGKGSPLHF. Written as DNA, the CDR3 is TGTGCCTGGAATCGGGGACAGGGGAAAGGCTCACCCCTCCACTTT.